This T cell receptor beta chain was obtained from a study of identical twins. Many counts were recorded for this clonotype. Each CDR3 protein gets one entry after TCRdb re-called the 5' RACE reads with MiXCR. Of about 200,000 distinct CDR3 sequences in the sample, under 10% were seen once. CDR1 is SGHTA and CDR2 is FQGNSA in the germline V gene. CDR3 length: 14 amino acids. V was pared by 5 bases and J by 3 bases, with 10 bases between. Another study also made use of these data, one on yellow fever vaccine responses in identical twins.

The receptor was isolated from a woman aged 18-30 years in good health. V is TRBV7-2 and J is TRBJ2-2; D gene uncertain. The sample taken for sequencing was memory (CD45RO+) T cells sorted from blood. The CDR3 DNA reads as TGTGCCAGCAGCCCTCCCGGGTACACCGGGGAGCTGTTTTTT. It codes for CASSPPGYTGELFF.